This TCR beta chain was sequenced in a study of T cells in Graves' hyperthyroidism and ophthalmopathy. The CDR3 contains 17 residues. Trimming removed 1 base from V and 2 bases from J, with 15 bases in between. This clonotype was observed at least ten times. From RNA transcripts, TCR beta CDR3 regions were amplified. The HTBI set primed first-round TCR CDR3 RT-PCR. TCRdb redid the calling of the multiplex PCR reads with MiXCR, one entry per CDR3 protein. The sample holds around 390,000 distinct CDR3 sequences, roughly 14% seen once. The source of this sequence is a woman in her 30s with Graves' ophthalmopathy. Specimen: blood. The chain is built from TRBV12-3 or TRBV12-4 and TRBJ1-3; D possibly corresponds to TRBD1 (6 bases). The CDR3: CASSLGQGLLTGNTIYF. In DNA form, the CDR3 reads TGTGCCAGCAGTTTAGGGCAGGGGCTCTTAACTGGAAACACCATATATTTT.